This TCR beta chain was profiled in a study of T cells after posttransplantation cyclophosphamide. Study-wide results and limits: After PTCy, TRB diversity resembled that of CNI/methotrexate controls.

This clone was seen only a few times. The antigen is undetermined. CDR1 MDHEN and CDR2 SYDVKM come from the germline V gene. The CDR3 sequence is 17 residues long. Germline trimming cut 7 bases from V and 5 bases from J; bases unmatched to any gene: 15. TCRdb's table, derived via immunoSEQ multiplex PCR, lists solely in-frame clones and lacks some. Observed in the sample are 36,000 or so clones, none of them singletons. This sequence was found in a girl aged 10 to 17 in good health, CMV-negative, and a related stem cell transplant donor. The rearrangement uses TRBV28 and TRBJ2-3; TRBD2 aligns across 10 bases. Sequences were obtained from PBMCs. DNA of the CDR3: TGTGCCAGCAATGTGGGGCGGTCTAGCGGGGGTATAGATACGCAGTATTTT. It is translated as CASNVGRSSGGIDTQYF.